The next 32 T cell receptor beta chains were all read from a single sample in a study of control samples from healthy donors and cancer patients. The table came from immunoSEQ multiplex PCR; TCRdb's copy has only in-frame clones and leaves some out. The sample shows over 110,000 clones, approximately 86% of them seen only once. Sequenced material: blood. Receptor source: a woman aged 30 to 39 in good health.

This clone was detected once. V and J are TRBV19 and TRBJ1-2; 7 bases match TRBD1. The CDR3 has 13 amino acids. Germline CDR1 is LNHDA and CDR2 is SQIVND (reference sequence). V was clipped by 5 bases and J by 8 bases; unmatched bases: 8. CDR3 sequence (DNA): TGTGCCAGTAGTGCAACAGGGGTTGGAGGCTACACCTTC. This gives the protein CASSATGVGGYTF.

The J gene is TRBJ1-5, the V gene TRBV27; TRBD1 aligns across 8 bases. The ends lost 6 bases at V and 3 bases at J; junction bases unmatched: 4. The germline gives CDR1 MNHEY, CDR2 SMNVEV (reference sequence). CDR3 length: 14 residues. The CDR3 protein is CASSLRGPNQPQHF. The CDR3 coding sequence is TGTGCCAGCAGCCTCAGGGGGCCCAATCAGCCCCAGCATTTT.

This chain uses TRBV27 with TRBJ2-3; 15 nucleotides line up with TRBD2. In germline, CDR1 is MNHEY, CDR2 SMNVEV (reference sequence). The CDR3 has 16 residues. With V trimmed by 5 bases and J by 3 bases, 3 bases remained unmatched. The chain's CDR3 is CASSPGLAGGTDTQYF. In DNA, the CDR3 is TGTGCCAGCAGTCCGGGACTAGCGGGAGGAACAGATACGCAGTATTTT.

The genes are TRBV5-1 and TRBJ1-5; D gene ambiguous. The CDR3 has 13 amino acids. The germline V and J ends were trimmed by 0 bases and 4 bases, with 5 bases remaining between them. Germline V gene lookup returns CDR1 SGHRS and CDR2 YFSETQ. The CDR3 DNA reads TGCGCCAGCAGCTTGGCCACAAATCAGCCCCAGCATTTT. Translated: CASSLATNQPQHF.

The genes are TRBV10-3 and TRBJ1-2; 11 nucleotides match TRBD1. The V segment lost 4 bases and the J segment 8 bases; nucleotides outside the gene matches: 6. The CDR3 is 14 residues long. Germline CDR1 reads ENHRY; CDR2 reads SYGVKD. The CDR3 DNA sequence: TGTGCCATCAGTGTGGACAGGGGGCTAAGCGGCTACACCTTC. This encodes CAISVDRGLSGYTF.

This clone was counted only a few times. The CDR3 DNA reads as TGTGCCAGCCAGGGAACTAATGAAAAACTGTTTTTT. Translation: CASQGTNEKLFF. The rearrangement uses TRBV5-5 and TRBJ1-4; weak D call: TRBD1 (5 bases). This CDR3 has 12 residues. Germline CDR1 and CDR2: SGHKS and YYEKEE (reference sequence). Trimming pared 7 bases from V and 1 base from J, leaving 5 bases between.

The chain recombines TRBV18 with TRBJ2-2; maybe TRBD1 (6 bases). Germline V lookup: CDR1 KGHSH, CDR2 LQKENI. The CDR3 has 13 residues. V lost 6 bases and J 7 bases, leaving 12 bases between the germline ends. CDR3 loop: CASSTRGGGELFF. In DNA form, the CDR3 reads TGTGCCAGCTCGACCAGGGGTGGCGGGGAGCTGTTTTTT.

The count of this clone is one. The DNA of the CDR3 is TGTGCCAGCAGCCCTCGGACACCAGCCTACGAGCAGTACTTC. This translates into CASSPRTPAYEQYF. The chain joins TRBV5-4 to TRBJ2-7, with D possibly TRBD1 on 5 matching bases. Trimming removed 4 bases at V and 2 bases at J, with 13 bases between. Germline loops: CDR1 SGHNT, CDR2 YYREEE (reference sequence). The CDR3 has 14 amino acids.

This clone was recorded once. The CDR3 reads CASSISGSGNTIYF. The DNA of the CDR3 is TGTGCCAGTAGTATAAGTGGCTCTGGAAACACCATATATTTT. V and J are TRBV19 and TRBJ1-3, with D unclear. Looked up from germline, CDR1 is LNHDA and CDR2 is SQIVND (reference sequence). The CDR3 length is 14 residues. With 2 bases removed from V and 0 bases from J, the gap between germline ends came to 5 bases. The variable domain in full, completed from reference TRBV19 and TRBJ1-3, reads DGGITQSPKYLFRKEGQNVTLSCEQNLNHDAMYWYRQDPGQGLRLIYYSQIVNDFQKGDIAEGYSVSREKKESFPLTVTSAQKNPTAFYLCASSISGSGNTIYFGEGSWLTVV.

The rearrangement uses TRBV11-2 and TRBJ1-2; no firm D call. Germline V CDR1 and CDR2: SGHAT, FQNNGV. V was cut by 0 bases and J by 7 bases, with 9 bases left in between. The CDR3 runs 13 residues. The CDR3 region is CASSLEIGGGYTF. CDR3 sequence (DNA): TGTGCCAGCAGCTTAGAGATCGGTGGTGGCTACACCTTC. The full variable domain, in which reference TRBV11-2 and TRBJ1-2 provide the parts outside the CDR3, is EAGVAQSPRYKIIEKRQSVAFWCNPISGHATLYWYQQILGQGPKLLIQFQNNGVVDDSQLPKDRFSAERLKGVDSTLKIQPAKLEDSAVYLCASSLEIGGGYTFGSGTRLTVV.

This chain joins TRBV9 and TRBJ1-5; 10 bases are a match to TRBD1. Germline assignment: CDR1 SGDLS and CDR2 YYNGEE. V dropped 3 bases and J dropped 5; count of bases not matched to a gene: 2. The CDR3 loop spans 14 amino acids. The CDR3, as DNA: TGTGCCAGCAGCGCCGGACAGGGGGATCAGCCCCAGCATTTT. Residues: CASSAGQGDQPQHF.

This chain uses TRBV7-3 with TRBJ2-5; D may be TRBD1 (5 bases). Germline assignment: CDR1 SGHTA and CDR2 FQGTGA. The CDR3 spans 15 residues. Trimming cost V 1 base and J 5 bases, with 14 bases left between them. CDR3 sequence (DNA): TGTGCCAGCAGCTTAATGGGGCAGGCTAGGGAGACCCAGTACTTC. Translation gives CASSLMGQARETQYF.

The V gene is TRBV2, the J gene TRBJ2-4, with a weak D call TRBD1 (5 bases). Trimming pared 4 bases from V and 4 bases from J, leaving 8 bases between. The CDR3 totals 13 residues. Germline V lookup: CDR1 SNHLY, CDR2 FYNNEI. CDR3 in amino acids: CASSADTKNIQYF. The CDR3 region has the DNA TGTGCCAGCAGTGCGGACACGAAAAACATTCAGTACTTC.

This sequence joins TRBV28 and TRBJ2-1, with 13 bases fitting TRBD2. Germline V gene sequence: CDR1 MDHEN, CDR2 SYDVKM. The CDR3 has 16 residues. J gave up 9 bases and V 5 bases, and 10 bases lay outside the gene matches. The CDR3 reads CASSPGLAGENGEQFF. The CDR3 DNA reads TGTGCCAGCAGTCCCGGACTAGCGGGAGAAAACGGTGAGCAGTTCTTC.

The CDR3 DNA is TGTGCTACAGCTAACTATGGCTACACCTTC. Its protein is CATANYGYTF. The V and J genes are TRBV28 and TRBJ1-2; D remains ambiguous. Per the germline V gene, CDR1 is MDHEN and CDR2 is SYDVKM. CDR3 length: 10 residues.

The J gene is TRBJ2-7, the V gene TRBV9; 8 bases line up with TRBD2. The length of the CDR3 is 15 residues. CDR1 is SGDLS, CDR2 YYNGEE, per germline. Trimming took 0 bases from V and 1 from J; bases not matched to a gene: 3. CDR3 region: CASSVGTSRSYEQYF. The CDR3 DNA follows: TGTGCCAGCAGCGTAGGGACTAGCCGATCCTACGAGCAGTACTTC.

About this clone: This sample includes further DNA sequences coding for the same CDR3. This chain uses TRBV6-5 with TRBJ1-5; maybe TRBD1 (6 bases). The CDR3 has 13 amino acids. Trimming removed 6 bases at V and 3 bases at J, with 9 bases between. Germline CDR1 reads MNHEY; CDR2 reads SVGAGI. The CDR3 DNA sequence: TGTGCCAGCAGAGGGGGTTCCAATCAGCCCCAGCATTTT. Amino acid sequence: CASRGGSNQPQHF.

This chain links TRBV19 with TRBJ2-3, with 9 bases that match TRBD2. Per the germline V gene, CDR1 is LNHDA and CDR2 is SQIVND (reference sequence). This CDR3 is 15 amino acids long. V dropped 3 bases and J dropped 3; count of bases not matched to a gene: 4. The CDR3 DNA reads TGTGCCAGTAGTATCAACGCGGGAGGGACAGATACGCAGTATTTT. Its translation: CASSINAGGTDTQYF. Drawing the rest from reference TRBV19 and TRBJ2-3, the complete variable domain is DGGITQSPKYLFRKEGQNVTLSCEQNLNHDAMYWYRQDPGQGLRLIYYSQIVNDFQKGDIAEGYSVSREKKESFPLTVTSAQKNPTAFYLCASSINAGGTDTQYFGPGTRLTVL.

The chain links TRBV7-7 to TRBJ2-5; 11 bases match TRBD2. The ends lost 2 bases at V and 5 bases at J; junction bases unmatched: 1. CDR1 is SSHAT, CDR2 FNYEAQ, per germline (reference sequence). The CDR3 consists of 14 residues. CDR3 in amino acids: CASSLLAGGETQYF. For the CDR3, the DNA is TGTGCCAGCAGCTTACTAGCGGGAGGCGAGACCCAGTACTTC.

This chain connects TRBV5-1 to TRBJ1-2, with a tentative D call TRBD1 (5 bases). The V and J ends lost 4 bases and 6 bases respectively, with 16 bases between them. CDR3 length equals 14 residues. Germline CDR1 and CDR2: SGHRS and YFSETQ. The CDR3 nucleotides read TGCGCCAGCAGCGAAGCCCAGGGAGGTAATGGCTACACCTTC. Its translation is CASSEAQGGNGYTF.

This clone turned up a few times. V and J are TRBV28 and TRBJ2-1, with 11 bases matching TRBD2. CDR1 MDHEN and CDR2 SYDVKM come from the germline V gene. The CDR3 sequence is 15 residues long. The ends lost 3 bases at V and 7 bases at J; junction bases unmatched: 5. Written as DNA, the CDR3 is TGTGCCAGCAGTTTCGAGACTAGCGGGATAAATGAGCAGTTCTTC. It codes for CASSFETSGINEQFF. The variable domain in full, completed from reference TRBV28 and TRBJ2-1, reads DVKVTQSSRYLVKRTGEKVFLECVQDMDHENMFWYRQDPGLGLRLIYFSYDVKMKEKGDIPEGYSVSREKKERFSLILESASTNQTSMYLCASSFETSGINEQFFGPGTRLTVL.

The V call is TRBV3-1 (or the pseudogene TRBV3-2), the J call TRBJ1-6; no clear D gene. CDR3 length: 17 residues. Germline V gene sequence: CDR1 LGHDT, CDR2 YNNKEL (reference sequence). V gave up 1 base and J gave up 7 bases, with 17 bases separating them. The chain's CDR3 is CASSQVGSALTNSPLHF. CDR3 DNA: TGTGCCAGCAGCCAAGTGGGCAGCGCATTGACGAATTCACCCCTCCACTTT.

This clone showed up just a few times. The chain recombines TRBV29-1 with TRBJ2-1, with 13 bases fitting TRBD2. CDR3 length: 14 amino acids. Germline V gene sequence: CDR1 SQVTM, CDR2 ANQGSEA. The ends lost 7 bases at V and 7 bases at J; junction bases unmatched: 7. CDR3 coding DNA: TGCAGCGGCTCACGGACTAGCGGGAGAAATGAGCAGTTCTTC. It encodes CSGSRTSGRNEQFF.

The chain links TRBV5-8 to TRBJ2-3, with 9 bases that match TRBD1. The CDR3 consists of 13 residues. Germline V gives CDR1 SGHTS, CDR2 YDEGEE. The J segment lost 5 bases and the V segment lost 3 bases, leaving 1 base of the junction unmatched. DNA of the CDR3: TGTGCCAGCAGCTGGGACAGGGAAGATACGCAGTATTTT. Amino acids: CASSWDREDTQYF.

J is TRBJ1-1 and V is TRBV11-2; perhaps TRBD1 as D (5 bases). This CDR3 spans 13 amino acids. Germline V lookup: CDR1 SGHAT, CDR2 FQNNGV. V was shortened by 5 bases and J by 1 base, with 8 bases between the two germline ends. The CDR3 reads CASSLQENTEAFF. The CDR3 region has the DNA TGTGCCAGCAGCCTACAGGAGAACACTGAAGCTTTCTTT.

The chain has TRBV11-3 and TRBJ2-3; no definite D call. Germline CDR1 reads SGHNT; CDR2 reads YENEEA. CDR3 length equals 12 residues. V was clipped by 2 bases and J by 1 base, with 1 base between them. The chain's CDR3 is CASSLRTDTQYF. The CDR3 nucleotides are TGTGCCAGCAGCTTACGCACAGATACGCAGTATTTT.

The rearrangement joins TRBV6-6 to TRBJ2-2, with 7 bases matching TRBD1. J gave up 8 bases and V 0 bases, and 3 bases lay outside the gene matches. The length of the CDR3 is 14 residues. Per the germline V gene, CDR1 is MNHNY and CDR2 is SVGAGI (reference sequence). The DNA for the CDR3 is TGTGCCAGCAGTTACTCGACAGGGCATGGGGAGCTGTTTTTT. It is translated as CASSYSTGHGELFF.

The V call is TRBV2, the J call TRBJ1-5, with 8 bases that match TRBD1. The V gene's germline CDR1 is SNHLY and CDR2 FYNNEI. The CDR3 spans 15 residues. J was trimmed by 0 bases and V by 8 bases; bases with no gene match: 6. The CDR3 nucleotides read TGTGCCAGCGACAGGGGAAGGCTTAGCAATCAGCCCCAGCATTTT. It specifies CASDRGRLSNQPQHF.

The chain carries TRBV6-1 and TRBJ2-7; D remains ambiguous. V lost 2 bases and J lost 6, with 8 bases in between. Germline values: CDR1 MNHNS, CDR2 SASEGT. CDR3 size: 12 residues. This CDR3 reads CASSEKGSEQYF. The CDR3 DNA reads as TGTGCCAGCAGTGAAAAGGGTTCCGAGCAGTACTTC.

CDR3 DNA: TGCGCCAGCAGTGAGGCCAGGGTTAACACTGAAGCTTTCTTT. Protein sequence: CASSEARVNTEAFF. This chain links TRBV10-1 with TRBJ1-1; D possibly corresponds to TRBD1 (5 bases). V gave up 2 bases and J gave up 2 bases, with 9 bases separating them. The CDR3 covers 14 residues. Germline-derived CDR1 and CDR2 are WNHNN and SYGVQD (reference sequence).

Only one count was recorded for this clone. V and J are TRBV28 and TRBJ1-2; D is unclear. The V gene's germline CDR1 is MDHEN and CDR2 SYDVKM. This CDR3 comprises 14 residues. Between the trimmed V and J ends, which lost 1 base and 4 bases, there was a span of 10 bases. This CDR3 is CASSLYAQPYGYTF. Written as DNA, the CDR3 is TGTGCCAGCAGTTTATACGCCCAGCCCTATGGCTACACCTTC.

The chain has TRBV18 and TRBJ2-1; 10 bases are shared with TRBD2. Germline CDR1 is KGHSH and CDR2 is LQKENI. The CDR3 sequence is 17 residues long. J was trimmed by 2 bases and V by 2 bases; bases with no gene match: 6. CDR3 in amino acids: CASSPGQREGAYNEQFF. The CDR3 DNA sequence: TGTGCCAGCTCACCAGGGCAGCGGGAGGGCGCCTACAATGAGCAGTTCTTC.